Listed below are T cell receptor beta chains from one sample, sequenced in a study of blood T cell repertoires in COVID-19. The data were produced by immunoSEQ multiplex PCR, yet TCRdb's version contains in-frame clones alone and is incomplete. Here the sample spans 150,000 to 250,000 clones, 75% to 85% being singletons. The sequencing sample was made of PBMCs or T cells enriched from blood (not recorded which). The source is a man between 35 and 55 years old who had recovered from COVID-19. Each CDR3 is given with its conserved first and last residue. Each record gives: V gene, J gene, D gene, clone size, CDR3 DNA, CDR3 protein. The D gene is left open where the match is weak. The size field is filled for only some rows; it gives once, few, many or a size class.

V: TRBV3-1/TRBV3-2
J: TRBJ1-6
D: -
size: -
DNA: TGTGCCAGCAGCCAAAAGACAGCCAATTCACCCCTCCACTTT
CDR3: CASSQKTANSPLHF

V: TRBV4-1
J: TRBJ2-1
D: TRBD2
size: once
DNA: TGCGCCAGCAGCCAAGGTCCGCGGGAGAGGTATGAGCAGTTCTTC
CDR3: CASSQGPRERYEQFF

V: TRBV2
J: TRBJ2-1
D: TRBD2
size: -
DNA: TGTGCCAGCCGAGCGGGAGCAGGGTATGATGAGCAGTTCTTC
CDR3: CASRAGAGYDEQFF

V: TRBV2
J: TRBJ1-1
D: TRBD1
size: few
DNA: TGTGCCAGCAGTGTACGGGACAGGGTAACTGAAGCTTTCTTT
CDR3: CASSVRDRVTEAFF

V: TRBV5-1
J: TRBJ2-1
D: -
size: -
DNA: TGCGCCAGCAGTCAGCAACCCACTCAGGGTGAGCAGTTCTTC
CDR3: CASSQQPTQGEQFF

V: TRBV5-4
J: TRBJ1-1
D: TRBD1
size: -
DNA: TGTGCCAGCAGCTTCGGGACAGGGGTGACTGAAGCTTTCTTT
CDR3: CASSFGTGVTEAFF

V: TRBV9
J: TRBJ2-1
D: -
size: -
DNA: TGTGCCAGCAGTCCGACGGGGTTCGGCAATGAGCAGTTCTTC
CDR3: CASSPTGFGNEQFF

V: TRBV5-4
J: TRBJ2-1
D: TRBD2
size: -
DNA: TGTGCCAGCAGCGGCGCCGGGGCGGGGGACTACAATGAGCAGTTCTTC
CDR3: CASSGAGAGDYNEQFF

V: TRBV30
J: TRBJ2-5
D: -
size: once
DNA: TGTGCCTGGGGGGCGGAAAACCAAGAGACCCAGTACTTC
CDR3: CAWGAENQETQYF

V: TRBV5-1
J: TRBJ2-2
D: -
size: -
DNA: TGCGCCAGCAGCTTTCAACAGTCCGGGGAGCTGTTTTTT
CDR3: CASSFQQSGELFF